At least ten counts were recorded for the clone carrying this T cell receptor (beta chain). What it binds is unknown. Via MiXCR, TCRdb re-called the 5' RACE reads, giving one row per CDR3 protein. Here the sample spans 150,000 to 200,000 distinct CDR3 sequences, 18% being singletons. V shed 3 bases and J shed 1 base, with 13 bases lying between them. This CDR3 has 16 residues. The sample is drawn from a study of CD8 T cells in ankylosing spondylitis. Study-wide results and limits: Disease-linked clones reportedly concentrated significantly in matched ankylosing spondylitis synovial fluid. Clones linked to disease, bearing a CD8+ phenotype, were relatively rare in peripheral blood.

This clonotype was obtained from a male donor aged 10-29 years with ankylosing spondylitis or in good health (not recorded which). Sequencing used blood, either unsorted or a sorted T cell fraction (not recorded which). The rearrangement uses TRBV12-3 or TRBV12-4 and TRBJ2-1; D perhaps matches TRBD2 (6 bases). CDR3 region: CASSFEAGPSYNEQFF. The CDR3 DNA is TGTGCCAGCAGTTTCGAGGCGGGACCTTCCTACAATGAGCAGTTCTTC.